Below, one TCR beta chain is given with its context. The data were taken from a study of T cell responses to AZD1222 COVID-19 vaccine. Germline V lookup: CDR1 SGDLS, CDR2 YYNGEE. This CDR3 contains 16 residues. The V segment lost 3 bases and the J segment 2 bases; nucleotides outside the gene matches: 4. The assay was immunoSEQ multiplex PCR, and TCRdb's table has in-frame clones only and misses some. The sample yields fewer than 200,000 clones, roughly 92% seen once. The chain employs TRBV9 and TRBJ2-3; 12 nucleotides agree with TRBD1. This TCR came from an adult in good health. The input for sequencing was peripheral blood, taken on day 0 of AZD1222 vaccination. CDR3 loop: CASSAGQGAYTDTQYF. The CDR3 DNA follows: TGTGCCAGCAGCGCGGGACAGGGGGCTTACACAGATACGCAGTATTTT.